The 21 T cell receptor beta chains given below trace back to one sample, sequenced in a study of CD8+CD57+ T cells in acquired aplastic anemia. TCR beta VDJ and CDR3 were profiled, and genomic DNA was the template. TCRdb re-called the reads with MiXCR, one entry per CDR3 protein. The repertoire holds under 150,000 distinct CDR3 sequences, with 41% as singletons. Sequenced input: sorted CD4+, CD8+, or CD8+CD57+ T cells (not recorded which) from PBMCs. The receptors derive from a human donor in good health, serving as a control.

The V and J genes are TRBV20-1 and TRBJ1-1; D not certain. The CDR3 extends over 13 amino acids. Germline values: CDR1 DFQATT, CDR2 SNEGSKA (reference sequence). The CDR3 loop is CSSYTPVGTEAFF. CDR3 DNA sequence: TGCAGCTCCTATACCCCAGTGGGCACTGAAGCTTTCTTT.

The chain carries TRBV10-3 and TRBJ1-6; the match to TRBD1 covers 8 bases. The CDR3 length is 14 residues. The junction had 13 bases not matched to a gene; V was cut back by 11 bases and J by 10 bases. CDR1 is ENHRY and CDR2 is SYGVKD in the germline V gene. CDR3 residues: CAARTGQGKSPLHF. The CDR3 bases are TGTGCCGCTCGGACCGGACAGGGAAAATCACCCCTCCACTTT.

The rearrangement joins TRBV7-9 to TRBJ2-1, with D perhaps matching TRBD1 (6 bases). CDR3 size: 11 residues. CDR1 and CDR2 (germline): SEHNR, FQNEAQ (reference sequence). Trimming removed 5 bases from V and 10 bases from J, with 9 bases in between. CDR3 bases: TGTGCCAGCAGCAACAGGGTAGAGCAGTTCTTC. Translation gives CASSNRVEQFF.

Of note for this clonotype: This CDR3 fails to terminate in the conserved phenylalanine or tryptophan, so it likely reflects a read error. The CDR3: CASSAGQGLYNSPLHS. For the CDR3, the DNA is TGTGCCAGCAGCGCCGGACAGGGGTTATATAATTCACCCCTCCACTCT. The rearrangement uses TRBV11-2 and TRBJ1-6; 9 bases map to TRBD1. Looked up from germline, CDR1 is SGHAT and CDR2 is FQNNGV. The CDR3 has 16 amino acids. V was pared by 5 bases and J by 4 bases, with 6 bases of the junction left unmatched.

The CDR3, as DNA: TGTGCCAGCAGCTTAGGAGAGAATAATTCACCCCTCCACTTT. Amino acid sequence: CASSLGENNSPLHF. The genes are TRBV7-8 and TRBJ1-6; no clear D. The V end lost 1 base, the J end lost 5 bases, and 6 bases lay between the germline ends. This CDR3 is 14 amino acids long. In germline, CDR1 is SGHVS, CDR2 FQNEAQ.

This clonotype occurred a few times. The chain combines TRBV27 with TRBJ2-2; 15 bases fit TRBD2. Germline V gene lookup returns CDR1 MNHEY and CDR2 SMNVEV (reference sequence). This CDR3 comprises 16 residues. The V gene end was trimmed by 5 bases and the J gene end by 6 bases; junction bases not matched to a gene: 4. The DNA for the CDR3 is TGTGCCAGCAGTCTGGGACTAGCGGGAGGACCCGGGGAGCTGTTTTTT. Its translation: CASSLGLAGGPGELFF.

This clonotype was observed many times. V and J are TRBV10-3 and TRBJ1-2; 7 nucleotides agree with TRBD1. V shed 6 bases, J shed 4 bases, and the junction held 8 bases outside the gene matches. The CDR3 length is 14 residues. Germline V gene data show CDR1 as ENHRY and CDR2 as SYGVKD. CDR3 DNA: TGTGCCATCAGGGGATACAGGGGTGCCTATGGCTACACCTTC. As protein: CAIRGYRGAYGYTF.

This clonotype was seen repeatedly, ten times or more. The CDR3 here is CATSDSQGGYGYTF. In nucleotides, the CDR3 is TGTGCCACCAGTGATTCACAGGGAGGCTATGGCTACACCTTC. The rearrangement joins TRBV24-1 to TRBJ1-2; D possibly corresponds to TRBD1 (6 bases). Trimming pared 2 bases from V and 4 bases from J, leaving 10 bases between. CDR1 and CDR2 (germline): KGHDR, SFDVKD. The CDR3 consists of 14 residues.

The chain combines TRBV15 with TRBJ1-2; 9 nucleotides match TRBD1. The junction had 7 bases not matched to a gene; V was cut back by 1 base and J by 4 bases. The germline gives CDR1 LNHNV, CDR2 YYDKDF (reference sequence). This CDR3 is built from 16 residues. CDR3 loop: CATSRGSLTGGYGYTF. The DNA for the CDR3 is TGTGCCACCAGCAGAGGTTCCCTGACAGGGGGCTATGGCTACACCTTC.

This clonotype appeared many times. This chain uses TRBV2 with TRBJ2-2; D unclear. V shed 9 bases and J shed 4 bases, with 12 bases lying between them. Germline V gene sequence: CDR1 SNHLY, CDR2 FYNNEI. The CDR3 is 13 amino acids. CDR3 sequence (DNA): TGTGCCAGACGTATAGCAAGCACCGGGGAGCTGTTTTTT. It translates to CARRIASTGELFF.

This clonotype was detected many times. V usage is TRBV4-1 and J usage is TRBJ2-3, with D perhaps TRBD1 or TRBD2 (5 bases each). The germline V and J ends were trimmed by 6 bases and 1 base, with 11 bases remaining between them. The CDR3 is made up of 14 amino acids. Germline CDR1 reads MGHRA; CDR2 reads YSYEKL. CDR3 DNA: TGCGCCAGCAGTCTAGGGACCCGCACAGATACGCAGTATTTT. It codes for CASSLGTRTDTQYF.

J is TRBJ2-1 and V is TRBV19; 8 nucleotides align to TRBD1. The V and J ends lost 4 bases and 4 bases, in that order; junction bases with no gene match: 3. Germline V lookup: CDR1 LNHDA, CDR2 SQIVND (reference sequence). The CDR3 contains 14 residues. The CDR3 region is CASSNRGLYNEQFF. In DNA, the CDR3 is TGTGCCAGTAGTAACAGGGGGTTATACAATGAGCAGTTCTTC.

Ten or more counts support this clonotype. Here the CDR3 DNA reads TGTGCCAGCAGACAGACAGGCGGACAGTTCTTC. Its translation: CASRQTGGQFF. The chain employs TRBV12-3 or TRBV12-4 and TRBJ2-1, with D perhaps matching TRBD1 (6 bases). CDR3 size: 11 residues. Deletions cut 6 bases from V and 13 bases from J, with 13 bases between.

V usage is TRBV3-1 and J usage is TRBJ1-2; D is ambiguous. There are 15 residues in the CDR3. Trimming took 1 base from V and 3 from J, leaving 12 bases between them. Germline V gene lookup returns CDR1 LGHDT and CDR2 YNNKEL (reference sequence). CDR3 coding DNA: TGTGCCAGCAGCCAAGCTAAGGGTTGGGACTATGGCTACACCTTC. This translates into CASSQAKGWDYGYTF. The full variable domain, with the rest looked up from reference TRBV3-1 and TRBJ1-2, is DTAVSQTPKYLVTQMGNDKSIKCEQNLGHDTMYWYKQDSKKFLKIMFSYNNKELIINETVPNRFSPKSPDKAHLNLHINSLELGDSAVYFCASSQAKGWDYGYTFGSGTRLTVV.

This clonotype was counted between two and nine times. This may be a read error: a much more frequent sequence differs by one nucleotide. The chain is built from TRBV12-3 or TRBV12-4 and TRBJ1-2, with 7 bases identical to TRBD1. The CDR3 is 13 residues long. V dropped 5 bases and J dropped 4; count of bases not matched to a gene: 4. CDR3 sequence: CASSEGQLYGYTF. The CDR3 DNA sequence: TGTGCCAGCAGTGAGGGACAGCTCTATGGCTACACCTTC.

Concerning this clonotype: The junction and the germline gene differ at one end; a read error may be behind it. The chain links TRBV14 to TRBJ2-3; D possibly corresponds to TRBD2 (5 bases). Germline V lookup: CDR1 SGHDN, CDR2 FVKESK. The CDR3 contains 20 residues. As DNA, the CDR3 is TGTGCCATCAGCCAGAGATCCTTACTCGGAGGACTGACCCGCACAGATACGCGGTATTTT. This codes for CAISQRSLLGGLTRTDTRYF. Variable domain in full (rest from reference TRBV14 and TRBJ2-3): EAGVTQFPSHSVIEKGQTVTLRCDPISGHDNLYWYRRVMGKEIKFLLHFVKESKQDESGMPNNRFLAERTGGTYSTLKVQPAELEDSGVYFCAISQRSLLGGLTRTDTRYFGPGTRLTVL.

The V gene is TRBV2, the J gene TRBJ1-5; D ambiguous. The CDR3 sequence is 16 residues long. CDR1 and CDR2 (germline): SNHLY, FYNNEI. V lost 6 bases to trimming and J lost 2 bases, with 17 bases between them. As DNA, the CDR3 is TGTGCCAGCAGCGCACTGGTGGGTGGCGGCAATCAGCCCCAGCATTTT. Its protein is CASSALVGGGNQPQHF.

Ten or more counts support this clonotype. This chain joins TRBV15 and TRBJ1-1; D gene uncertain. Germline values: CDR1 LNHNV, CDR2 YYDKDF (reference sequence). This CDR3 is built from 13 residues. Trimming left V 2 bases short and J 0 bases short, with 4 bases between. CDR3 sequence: CATSRRLNTEAFF. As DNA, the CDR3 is TGTGCCACCAGCAGAAGATTGAACACTGAAGCTTTCTTT.

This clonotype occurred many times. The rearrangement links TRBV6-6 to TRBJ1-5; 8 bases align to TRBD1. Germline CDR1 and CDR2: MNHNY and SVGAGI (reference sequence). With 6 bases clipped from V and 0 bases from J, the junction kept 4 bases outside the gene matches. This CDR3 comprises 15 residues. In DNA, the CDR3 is TGTGCCAGCAGCTTGGACAGGGCTAGCAATCAGCCCCAGCATTTT. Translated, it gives CASSLDRASNQPQHF.

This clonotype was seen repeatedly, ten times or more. The CDR3 sequence: CASSHRDAVTYEQYF. CDR3 sequence (DNA): TGCGCCAGCAGCCACCGGGATGCGGTCACCTACGAGCAGTACTTC. The J gene is TRBJ2-7, the V gene TRBV5-1, with D possibly matching TRBD2 (5 bases). CDR3 size: 15 residues. V shed 4 bases and J shed 2 bases, with 16 bases lying between them. The germline V gene encodes CDR1 SGHRS and CDR2 YFSETQ.

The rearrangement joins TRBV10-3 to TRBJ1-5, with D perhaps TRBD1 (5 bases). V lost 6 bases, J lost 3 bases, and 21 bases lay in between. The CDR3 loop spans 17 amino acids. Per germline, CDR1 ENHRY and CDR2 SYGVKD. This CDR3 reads CAIRGRGAGLINQPQHF. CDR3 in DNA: TGTGCCATCAGGGGGCGAGGCGCGGGACTGATCAATCAGCCCCAGCATTTT.